This T cell receptor beta chain came from a study of blood T cell repertoires in COVID-19. Study-wide context: COVID-19 samples, acute and convalescent, were from the United States, Italy and Spain.

Original handling: Amplification of reference gene primers provided the estimated nucleated cell counts. TCRdb's copy holds only in-frame clones and misses some; the assay was immunoSEQ multiplex PCR. V, J and clone size derive from that table, while D and trimming were established from the DNA sequence. The sample lists 150,000 or so clones, about 90% seen once, with under 4.5% in the top ten. Germline-derived CDR1 and CDR2 are LNHDA and SQIVND (reference sequence). CDR3 length: 17 residues. The junction had 13 bases not matched to a gene; V was cut back by 4 bases and J by 5 bases. The J gene is TRBJ2-1, the V gene TRBV19; 8 nucleotides agree with TRBD1. This receptor was obtained from a woman in her thirties or forties who had been exposed to COVID-19. The specimen sequenced was PBMCs or T cells enriched from blood (not recorded which). CDR3 region: CASSSTGTGHPNNEQFF. The CDR3 coding sequence is TGTGCCAGTAGTAGTACCGGGACAGGCCACCCTAACAATGAGCAGTTCTTC.